Presented here are 5 T cell receptor beta chains from one specimen sequenced in a study of T cells in Graves' hyperthyroidism and ophthalmopathy. TCR beta CDR3 regions were amplified from RNA. Primed by the HTBI set, a first-round RT-PCR was run on the TCR CDR3. One entry per CDR3 protein, called by TCRdb with MiXCR from the multiplex PCR reads. Seen here are roughly 100,000 distinct CDR3 sequences, 35% to 50% observed once, and the top ten hold 10% to 13%. What was sequenced was peripheral blood or thyroid tissue (not recorded which). These receptors came from a woman under 40 with Graves' hyperthyroidism.

The V gene is TRBV15, the J gene TRBJ2-2, with TRBD2 identical over 7 bases. V lost 3 bases, J lost 0 bases, and 4 bases stayed unmatched. CDR1 and CDR2 from the germline V gene are LNHNV and YYDKDF (reference sequence). The CDR3 totals 16 residues. CDR3 region: CATSSLGTTNTGELFF. DNA for the CDR3: TGTGCCACCAGCAGCTTAGGGACTACGAACACCGGGGAGCTGTTTTTT.

This clonotype was detected many times. The chain has TRBV2 and TRBJ1-4, with TRBD1 matching over 7 bases. The J segment lost 4 bases and the V segment lost 6 bases, leaving 5 bases of the junction unmatched. This CDR3 comprises 14 residues. CDR1 is SNHLY, CDR2 FYNNEI, per germline. Here the CDR3 DNA reads TGTGCCAGCAGAACCGGGACAGTTAATGAAAAACTGTTTTTT. Its protein is CASRTGTVNEKLFF.

This clonotype was counted at least ten times. The genes are TRBV4-1 and TRBJ1-2; 9 bases map to TRBD1. There are 15 residues in the CDR3. CDR1 MGHRA and CDR2 YSYEKL come from the germline V gene. With 0 bases clipped from V and 7 bases from J, the junction kept 6 bases outside the gene matches. The CDR3, as DNA: TGCGCCAGCAGCCAAGATACTACAGGGGGCAGTGGCTACACCTTC. It encodes CASSQDTTGGSGYTF.

The chain joins TRBV2 to TRBJ2-5; 10 positions match TRBD2. The CDR3 has 16 residues. From germline, CDR1 is SNHLY and CDR2 FYNNEI. Trimming at V came to 2 bases and at J to 5 bases, leaving 8 bases not matched to a gene. This CDR3 reads CASSESGLAGVETQYF. CDR3 sequence (DNA): TGTGCCAGCAGTGAAAGTGGTCTAGCGGGAGTGGAGACCCAGTACTTC. The variable domain in full, completed from reference TRBV2 and TRBJ2-5, reads EPEVTQTPSHQVTQMGQEVILRCVPISNHLYFYWYRQILGQKVEFLVSFYNNEISEKSEIFDDQFSVERPDGSNFTLKIRSTKLEDSAMYFCASSESGLAGVETQYFGPGTRLLVL.

The genes are TRBV5-1 and TRBJ1-5, with 12 positions matching TRBD1. This CDR3 region has 17 residues. Per the germline V gene, CDR1 is SGHRS and CDR2 is YFSETQ. The V segment lost 4 bases and the J segment 5 bases; nucleotides outside the gene matches: 10. CDR3 in DNA: TGCGCCAGCAGCATCCGGGACAGGGGGCTAACGCATCAGCCCCAGCATTTT. This sequence encodes CASSIRDRGLTHQPQHF. Based on the CDR3 plus reference TRBV5-1 and TRBJ1-5, the full variable domain is KAGVTQTPRYLIKTRGQQVTLSCSPISGHRSVSWYQQTPGQGLQFLFEYFSETQRNKGNFPGRFSGRQFSNSRSEMNVSTLELGDSALYLCASSIRDRGLTHQPQHFGDGTRLSIL.